The 32 T cell receptor beta chains given below trace back to one sample, sequenced in a study of spatial heterogeneity in lung cancer (dated by TCRdb to 2018 to 2020). The method behind the library was 5' RACE. Sequencing used a NextSeq 500. TCRdb itself trimmed the public reads at Q25 with fastp, ran MiXCR and retained productive beta chains. Under each unique CDR3 protein, matching rows form one entry showing the most common genes and DNA. Present in this sample are 8,000 to 9,500 distinct CDR3 sequences, 2.9% of which were seen just once. The ten largest clones add up to roughly an eighth of the sample. Which antigens these TCRs recognize remains unknown. Study-wide conclusions, independent of this receptor: The tumor nonsynonymous mutation count correlated with the number of expanded alpha and beta TCRs within the tumor.

What this sample's time point label stands for: sample taken at primary tumor resection. This sample comprised lung tumor tissue, obtained at surgery. These receptors all come from a male donor with early-stage non-small cell lung cancer.

By share, this clonotype ranks as medium-sized. The V and J genes are TRBV3-1 and TRBJ2-2; D is unclear. The V gene's germline CDR1 is LGHDT and CDR2 YNNKEL (reference sequence). Trimming stripped 3 bases from V and 8 bases from J, with 13 bases between. The CDR3 spans 14 residues. The CDR3 DNA reads TGTGCCAGCAGCCAGGACCTACGTGGGGGGGAGCTGTTTTTT. It specifies CASSQDLRGGELFF.

This clonotype was counted ten times or more. This chain uses TRBV27 with TRBJ2-1; D is undetermined. Trimming cost V 5 bases and J 9 bases, with 8 bases left between them. The germline V gene has CDR1 MNHEY and CDR2 SMNVEV (reference sequence). This CDR3 comprises 11 residues. The CDR3 bases are TGTGCCAGCAGTCAATGGGGTGAGCAGTTCTTC. This sequence encodes CASSQWGEQFF.

At least ten counts were recorded for this clonotype. The chain couples TRBV6-2 or TRBV6-3 to TRBJ1-5, with a weak D call TRBD1 (5 bases). Germline V gene data show CDR1 as MNHEY and CDR2 as SVGEGT. The CDR3 is 14 residues long. Trimming took off 5 bases at V and 6 bases at J, with 14 bases between the two ends. CDR3 protein: CASSDPGASQPQHF. The CDR3 region has the DNA TGTGCCAGCAGTGATCCCGGGGCCAGTCAGCCCCAGCATTTT.

This clonotype showed up many times. V gene TRBV7-8 combines with J gene TRBJ2-2, with D tentatively TRBD1 or TRBD2 (5 bases each). The CDR3 covers 17 residues. V was clipped by 2 bases and J by 2 bases, with 15 bases between them. Per germline, CDR1 SGHVS and CDR2 FQNEAQ. The CDR3 bases are TGTGCCAGCAGCTTACGGGAAACAGGTTTAAACACCGGGGAGCTGTTTTTT. It is translated as CASSLRETGLNTGELFF.

Ten or more counts support this clonotype. CDR3 region: CASSLASSGVGKNIQYF. The CDR3, as DNA: TGTGCCAGCAGTCTCGCGTCTAGCGGGGTTGGCAAAAACATTCAGTACTTC. This chain uses TRBV12-3 or TRBV12-4 with TRBJ2-4; 9 nucleotides align to TRBD2. The CDR3 loop spans 17 amino acids. The ends lost 5 bases at V and 3 bases at J; junction bases unmatched: 11.

By proportion, this clonotype is medium-sized. This rearrangement joins TRBV11-3 to TRBJ2-2; the D gene could be TRBD1 or TRBD2 (5 bases each). V dropped 5 bases and J dropped 0 bases, with 13 bases sitting between them. There are 16 residues in the CDR3. Per the germline V gene, CDR1 is SGHNT and CDR2 is YENEEA. DNA of the CDR3: TGTGCCAGCAGCAGCTATGAGGGACCGAACACCGGGGAGCTGTTTTTT. Its translation is CASSSYEGPNTGELFF.

The table lists this clonotype with many counts. The rearrangement links TRBV29-1 to TRBJ2-2; the match to TRBD1 covers 8 bases. Germline V lookup: CDR1 SQVTM, CDR2 ANQGSEA. The V and J ends lost 8 bases and 3 bases, in that order; junction bases with no gene match: 8. There are 14 residues in the CDR3. The CDR3: CSMRETGDTGELFF. The CDR3 nucleotides are TGCAGCATGAGGGAGACAGGGGACACCGGGGAGCTGTTTTTT.

In its sample, this clonotype was seen many times. The V gene is TRBV5-4, the J gene TRBJ2-3; D gene ambiguous. The germline V gene encodes CDR1 SGHNT and CDR2 YYREEE (reference sequence). Trimming stripped 5 bases from V and 1 base from J, with 14 bases between. CDR3 length equals 15 residues. CDR3 sequence (DNA): TGTGCCAGCAGTTCTGACCCATGGGGCACAGATACGCAGTATTTT. Amino acids: CASSSDPWGTDTQYF.

This clonotype has at least ten counts. The CDR3 region is CASSPKGNTQYF. CDR3 nucleotides: TGTGCCAGCAGCCCTAAGGGGAATACGCAGTATTTT. The chain links TRBV12-3 or TRBV12-4 to TRBJ2-3; D is perhaps TRBD1 (5 bases). The CDR3 sequence is 12 residues long. The V gene lost 6 bases and the J gene lost 7 bases, with 11 bases spanning the gap.

This clonotype was detected many times. This chain joins TRBV20-1 and TRBJ1-4, with TRBD1 matching over 7 bases. V trimming: 2 bases; J trimming: 7 bases; junction bases outside the gene matches: 10. Germline CDR1 reads DFQATT; CDR2 reads SNEGSKA (reference sequence). CDR3 length: 15 amino acids. The CDR3 sequence: CSARPNRGGGEKLFF. For the CDR3, the DNA is TGCAGTGCTAGACCCAACAGGGGAGGAGGTGAAAAACTGTTTTTT.

There are many counts of this clonotype. This chain links TRBV11-2 with TRBJ2-7; 10 bases align to TRBD1. This CDR3 spans 16 amino acids. After removal of 6 bases from V and 4 bases from J, the junction contained 12 bases not matched to a gene. Germline V CDR1 and CDR2: SGHAT, FQNNGV. CDR3 DNA: TGTGCCAGCAGTTCTTCCGGGACAGGGGTTCGGTACGAGCAGTACTTC. Amino acid sequence: CASSSSGTGVRYEQYF. Using reference TRBV11-2 and TRBJ2-7 for the parts outside the CDR3, the full variable domain is EAGVAQSPRYKIIEKRQSVAFWCNPISGHATLYWYQQILGQGPKLLIQFQNNGVVDDSQLPKDRFSAERLKGVDSTLKIQPAKLEDSAVYLCASSSSGTGVRYEQYFGPGTRLTVT.

This clonotype was observed a few times. This may arise from a read error, as a much more abundant clone is one base away. The rearrangement uses TRBV20-1 and TRBJ1-6; maybe TRBD1 (6 bases). V lost 7 bases, J lost 7 bases, and 17 bases lay in between. The germline CDR1 and CDR2 sequences are DFQATT and SNEGSKA (reference sequence). This CDR3 spans 14 amino acids. CDR3 sequence (DNA): TGCAGTGTCCTACGGGGGGGCGACAATTCACCCCTCCACTTT. Translation gives CSVLRGGDNSPLHF.

This clonotype has ten or more counts. The chain couples TRBV5-1 to TRBJ2-7; tentatively, D is TRBD1 or TRBD2 (5 bases each). V was trimmed by 6 bases and J by 4 bases, leaving 14 bases between them. CDR3 length: 13 amino acids. Germline V gene sequence: CDR1 SGHRS, CDR2 YFSETQ. CDR3 bases: TGCGCCAGCACGGGATCCGGGACGTACGAGCAGTACTTC. Amino acid sequence: CASTGSGTYEQYF.

This clonotype was observed at least ten times. V usage is TRBV11-2 and J usage is TRBJ2-3; D is perhaps TRBD1 (6 bases). Germline V gives CDR1 SGHAT, CDR2 FQNNGV. The CDR3 is made up of 14 amino acids. V was shortened by 6 bases and J by 5 bases, with 15 bases between the two germline ends. CDR3 DNA: TGTGCCAGCAGTTTCCTGGGGGCTAAAGATACGCAGTATTTT. As protein: CASSFLGAKDTQYF.

This clonotype was recorded many times. V gene TRBV5-5 combines with J gene TRBJ2-2; D may be TRBD2 (5 bases). The germline V gene has CDR1 SGHKS and CDR2 YYEKEE (reference sequence). The length of the CDR3 is 15 residues. V lost 0 bases and J 7 bases, leaving 13 bases between the germline ends. In DNA form, the CDR3 reads TGTGCCAGCAGCTTGGGTCCTGTCCGGGGCGGGGAGCTGTTTTTT. Translating it yields CASSLGPVRGGELFF. Variable domain in full (rest from reference TRBV5-5 and TRBJ2-2): DAGVTQSPTHLIKTRGQQVTLRCSPISGHKSVSWYQQVLGQGPQFIFQYYEKEERGRGNFPDRFSARQFPNYSSELNVNALLLGDSALYLCASSLGPVRGGELFFGEGSRLTVL.

This clonotype is categorized as medium-sized. The rearrangement links TRBV20-1 to TRBJ2-2; the D gene is possibly TRBD1 (5 bases). CDR3 length: 13 residues. CDR1 is DFQATT and CDR2 is SNEGSKA in the germline V gene (reference sequence). V lost 2 bases to trimming and J lost 6 bases, with 10 bases between them. The DNA for the CDR3 is TGCAGTGCTAGAAGCAGGGCAGCCGGGGAGCTGTTTTTT. This gives the protein CSARSRAAGELFF.

This clonotype has ten or more counts. V is TRBV12-3 or TRBV12-4 and J is TRBJ1-6; D remains unclear. There are 15 residues in the CDR3. Trimming shortened V by 2 bases and J by 4 bases, and 9 bases separated the two germline ends. Here the CDR3 reads CASSLSRVYNSPLHF. The CDR3, as DNA: TGTGCCAGCAGTTTATCCAGAGTTTATAATTCACCCCTCCACTTT.

The sample holds many counts of this clonotype. The CDR3 loop reads CASRVGSGGSDTQYF. CDR3 nucleotides: TGTGCCAGCAGGGTGGGTAGCGGGGGTTCAGATACGCAGTATTTT. The gene calls are TRBV28 and TRBJ2-3; 9 bases fit TRBD2. Trimming removed 6 bases from V and 4 bases from J; junction bases left unmatched: 8. The CDR3 consists of 15 residues. Germline CDR1 reads MDHEN; CDR2 reads SYDVKM.

The table lists this clonotype with many counts. The V call is TRBV5-1, the J call TRBJ2-5, with 9 positions matching TRBD2. V trimming: 4 bases; J trimming: 3 bases; junction bases outside the gene matches: 7. Germline V gene sequence: CDR1 SGHRS, CDR2 YFSETQ. The CDR3 sequence is 15 residues long. The CDR3 nucleotides read TGCGCCAGCAGCCGGGGCGGGGGGGCCGAAGAGACCCAGTACTTC. It translates to CASSRGGGAEETQYF.

This clonotype was counted at least ten times. The chain uses TRBV9 and TRBJ2-3; TRBD2 matches 9 bases. The germline CDR1 and CDR2 sequences are SGDLS and YYNGEE. With V trimmed by 0 bases and J by 4 bases, 15 bases remained unmatched. This CDR3 spans 19 amino acids. The CDR3 here is CASSVDRRASGERADTQYF. The CDR3 nucleotides are TGTGCCAGCAGCGTAGATAGGAGGGCTAGCGGGGAGCGCGCAGATACGCAGTATTTT.

The sample holds many counts of this clonotype. In DNA, the CDR3 is TGTGCCAGCAGTTACTCGCGGTCCTACAATGAGCAGTTCTTC. Encoded protein: CASSYSRSYNEQFF. The chain recombines TRBV6-6 with TRBJ2-1; D remains ambiguous. V was shortened by 0 bases and J by 1 base, with 4 bases between the two germline ends. Germline V gives CDR1 MNHNY, CDR2 SVGAGI (reference sequence). The length of the CDR3 is 14 residues.

This clonotype was counted at least ten times. The rearrangement links TRBV5-6 to TRBJ2-3, with D uncertain. Germline lookup yields CDR1 SGHDT and CDR2 YYEEEE. The CDR3 runs 11 residues. V was cut by 5 bases and J by 3 bases, with 4 bases left in between. Here the CDR3 DNA reads TGTGCCAGCAGAGCGACAGATACGCAGTATTTT. This sequence encodes CASRATDTQYF.

This clonotype was found many times. This rearrangement joins TRBV3-1 to TRBJ2-3, with 7 positions matching TRBD2. Trimming at V came to 3 bases and at J to 5 bases, leaving 8 bases not matched to a gene. Germline values: CDR1 LGHDT, CDR2 YNNKEL (reference sequence). This CDR3 comprises 15 residues. CDR3 loop: CASSHPRTGGDTQYF. The CDR3 coding sequence is TGTGCCAGCAGCCACCCTAGGACGGGGGGAGATACGCAGTATTTT.

This clonotype was found many times. This chain links TRBV25-1 with TRBJ1-1, with a possible D match to TRBD1 (6 bases). This CDR3 is 16 amino acids long. The germline V gene has CDR1 MGHDK and CDR2 SYGVNS. With 7 bases removed from V and 1 base from J, the gap between germline ends came to 19 bases. CDR3 in DNA: TGTGCCAGCAAGGAATGGGAGGGGGGCCCGAACACTGAAGCTTTCTTT. Its protein product is CASKEWEGGPNTEAFF.

This clonotype ranks as medium-sized. V usage is TRBV2 and J usage is TRBJ1-2; D is unresolved. The CDR3 has 13 residues. The V gene lost 7 bases and the J gene lost 4 bases, with 13 bases spanning the gap. The germline CDR1 and CDR2 sequences are SNHLY and FYNNEI. CDR3 sequence reads: CASITEGRYGYTF. CDR3 DNA sequence: TGTGCCAGCATTACCGAAGGGCGCTATGGCTACACCTTC. The full variable domain, completed using reference TRBV2 and TRBJ1-2, is EPEVTQTPSHQVTQMGQEVILRCVPISNHLYFYWYRQILGQKVEFLVSFYNNEISEKSEIFDDQFSVERPDGSNFTLKIRSTKLEDSAMYFCASITEGRYGYTFGSGTRLTVV.

This clonotype is medium-sized. The genes are TRBV9 and TRBJ1-1; D is ambiguous. The CDR3 runs 15 residues. Germline-derived CDR1 and CDR2 are SGDLS and YYNGEE. The germline V and J ends were trimmed by 0 bases and 3 bases, with 12 bases remaining between them. The CDR3 is CASSVVSFGDTEAFF. For the CDR3, the DNA is TGTGCCAGCAGCGTAGTTAGTTTCGGGGACACTGAAGCTTTCTTT.

This clonotype is judged medium-sized. The chain couples TRBV6-5 to TRBJ1-4, with unresolved D. Trimming stripped 2 bases from V and 0 bases from J, with 7 bases between. The length of the CDR3 is 15 residues. CDR1 and CDR2 from the germline V gene are MNHEY and SVGAGI. The DNA of the CDR3 is TGTGCCAGCAGTTACAGGAGACCAACTAATGAAAAACTGTTTTTT. Translated: CASSYRRPTNEKLFF.

This clonotype is labeled medium-sized. The rearrangement joins TRBV27 to TRBJ2-1, with D tentatively TRBD2 (5 bases). The CDR3 runs 14 residues. CDR1 MNHEY and CDR2 SMNVEV come from the germline V gene (reference sequence). V lost 5 bases, J lost 4 bases, and 12 bases lay in between. CDR3 nucleotide sequence: TGTGCCAGCAGTCTAGAGACTACATACAATGAGCAGTTCTTC. It codes for CASSLETTYNEQFF.

In its sample, this clonotype was seen many times. The chain carries TRBV18 and TRBJ1-1; tentative D call: TRBD1 (6 bases). The CDR3 sequence is 14 residues long. Germline values: CDR1 KGHSH, CDR2 LQKENI. The ends were cut back, 3 bases at V and 4 bases at J, with 12 bases in the middle. The chain's CDR3 is CASSPGFRGTEAFF. CDR3 DNA: TGTGCCAGCTCACCCGGGTTCAGGGGCACTGAAGCTTTCTTT.

Ten or more counts support this clonotype. The chain recombines TRBV30 with TRBJ1-3, with 7 nucleotides matching TRBD1. The CDR3 runs to 15 residues. The germline gives CDR1 GTSNPN, CDR2 SVGIG (reference sequence). V lost 4 bases and J lost 2; bases outside the gene matches: 8. CDR3 sequence (DNA): TGTGCCTGGACTACAGGGGCGTCAGCTGGAAACACCATATATTTT. Translated: CAWTTGASAGNTIYF.

This clonotype is medium-sized (0.01 to 0.1%) in the sample. This chain joins TRBV29-1 and TRBJ2-7; 7 bases match TRBD1. The germline V gene has CDR1 SQVTM and CDR2 ANQGSEA. J lost 5 bases, V lost 6 bases, and 7 bases had no gene match. The CDR3 length is 12 residues. The CDR3 sequence: CSVTTGPHEQYF. CDR3 bases: TGCAGCGTGACGACAGGGCCCCACGAGCAGTACTTC.

This clonotype is labeled medium-sized. The rearrangement uses TRBV7-8 and TRBJ2-7; 8 bases align to TRBD1. CDR3 length equals 18 residues. Germline CDR1 is SGHVS and CDR2 is FQNEAQ. The V segment lost 1 base and the J segment 2 bases; nucleotides outside the gene matches: 13. CDR3: CASSLVGMTGEGTYEQYF. The CDR3 DNA reads as TGTGCCAGCAGCTTAGTCGGGATGACAGGGGAAGGGACCTACGAGCAGTACTTC.